The 6 T cell receptor beta chains reported below all come from one sample, sequenced in a study of cytomegalovirus exposure and HLA in healthy donors. PCR used 60 Vbeta primers and 13 Jbeta primers. Sequencing was performed with immunoSEQ multiplex PCR; in TCRdb, only in-frame clones are kept and a portion is missing. The table lists roughly 50,000 clones, about four fifths of them singletons. Sequencing was carried out using PBMCs. These receptors were collected from a young woman in good health and CMV-seronegative.

This chain joins TRBV6-1 and TRBJ2-5; 8 positions match TRBD1. From germline, CDR1 is MNHNS and CDR2 SASEGT. The CDR3 is made up of 13 amino acids. Unmatched junction bases numbered 5, after V lost 6 bases and J lost 5 bases. The CDR3 DNA is TGTGCCAGCAGGGGACAGGCAGGGGAGACCCAGTACTTC. This codes for CASRGQAGETQYF.

The rearrangement links TRBV18 to TRBJ1-1; 11 bases agree with TRBD1. The length of the CDR3 is 17 residues. The junction had 8 bases not matched to a gene; V was cut back by 4 bases and J by 1 base. Germline V gene sequence: CDR1 KGHSH, CDR2 LQKENI. As DNA, the CDR3 is TGTGCCAGCTCACTGGTCCGGGACAGGGGGGGGAACACTGAAGCTTTCTTT. Its translation: CASSLVRDRGGNTEAFF.

The chain combines TRBV5-6 with TRBJ2-3; D possibly corresponds to TRBD2 (6 bases). V was cut by 0 bases and J by 6 bases, with 14 bases left in between. Per germline, CDR1 SGHDT and CDR2 YYEEEE. The CDR3 sequence is 15 residues long. This CDR3 reads CASSLGSGGADTQYF. The CDR3 DNA sequence: TGTGCCAGCAGCTTGGGGTCAGGAGGGGCGGATACGCAGTATTTT.

The chain carries TRBV6-1 and TRBJ1-4; TRBD1 matches at 7 bases. With V trimmed by 4 bases and J by 5 bases, 7 bases remained unmatched. This CDR3 has 15 amino acids. Germline CDR1 MNHNS, CDR2 SASEGT. The CDR3 here is CASSGAGTENEKLFF. The DNA for the CDR3 is TGTGCCAGCAGTGGAGCCGGGACAGAAAATGAAAAACTGTTTTTT.

The chain joins TRBV5-6 to TRBJ1-2; 11 bases are shared with TRBD1. CDR3 length: 16 amino acids. The V segment lost 0 bases and the J segment 6 bases; nucleotides outside the gene matches: 7. The germline V gene has CDR1 SGHDT and CDR2 YYEEEE. The DNA for the CDR3 is TGTGCCAGCAGCTTGGACCTTCGGACAGGGGGCAATGGCTACACCTTC. It specifies CASSLDLRTGGNGYTF.

This chain links TRBV18 with TRBJ2-5; 7 bases align to TRBD2. The CDR3 has 16 amino acids. The germline V gene has CDR1 KGHSH and CDR2 LQKENI. The ends lost 2 bases at V and 4 bases at J; junction bases unmatched: 10. In DNA form, the CDR3 reads TGTGCCAGCTCACCATTTGGACTAGGGAAGGTAGAGACCCAGTACTTC. Its translation: CASSPFGLGKVETQYF. Using reference TRBV18 and TRBJ2-5 for the parts outside the CDR3, the full variable domain is NAGVMQNPRHLVRRRGQEARLRCSPMKGHSHVYWYRQLPEEGLKFMVYLQKENIIDESGMPKERFSAEFPKEGPSILRIQQVVRGDSAAYFCASSPFGLGKVETQYFGPGTRLLVL.